A single sample gave rise to the 27 T cell receptor beta chains below, sequenced in a study of cytomegalovirus exposure and HLA in healthy donors (dated by TCRdb to about 2017). The method was the immunoSEQ multiplex PCR assay. Here the immuneACCESS table is served through TCRdb, limited to in-frame sequences with V and J called. Missing clones are a known gap in these copies; in checked studies unresolved V genes cover under half, and the rest lacks a known reason. Present in this sample are roughly 79,000 clones, around 94% of which were seen just once. Of the sample, approximately 0.7% falls within the top ten clones. The sequenced sample was PBMCs. The source is a man between 18 and 35 years old in good health and CMV-seronegative.

This clone was found once. V gene TRBV7-9 combines with J gene TRBJ1-3, with TRBD1 matching over 8 bases. CDR1 is SEHNR, CDR2 FQNEAQ, per germline (reference sequence). Unmatched junction bases numbered 12, after V lost 5 bases and J lost 0 bases. The CDR3 totals 18 residues. The CDR3 reads CASSARQGIHHSGNTIYF. The CDR3 nucleotides read TGTGCCAGCAGCGCAAGACAGGGGATTCACCACTCTGGAAACACCATATATTTT.

The chain combines TRBV7-6 with TRBJ1-2, with TRBD1 as a possible D gene (6 bases). Germline V gene sequence: CDR1 SGHVS, CDR2 FNYEAQ. The CDR3 consists of 15 residues. V was cut by 1 base and J by 4 bases, with 13 bases left in between. In nucleotides, the CDR3 is TGTGCCAGCAGCTTAGAGGCAGGGGTTACCTATGGCTACACCTTC. Translated: CASSLEAGVTYGYTF.

The chain couples TRBV7-9 to TRBJ2-1; 9 positions agree with TRBD1. The CDR3 runs 13 residues. With 10 bases clipped from V and 6 bases from J, the junction kept 7 bases outside the gene matches. Per the germline V gene, CDR1 is SEHNR and CDR2 is FQNEAQ (reference sequence). The DNA for the CDR3 is TGTGCCACCCGGGACAGGGAGTCCAATGAGCAGTTCTTC. Amino acid sequence: CATRDRESNEQFF.

This chain joins TRBV13 and TRBJ2-3; 8 bases are a match to TRBD1. V gave up 0 bases and J gave up 2 bases; unmatched junction bases: 7. The CDR3 extends over 17 amino acids. In germline, CDR1 is PRHDT, CDR2 FYEKMQ (reference sequence). The CDR3 spells CASSLGYRGRNTDTQYF. CDR3 coding DNA: TGTGCCAGCAGCTTAGGATACAGGGGGAGAAACACAGATACGCAGTATTTT. The whole variable domain, remainder taken from reference TRBV13 and TRBJ2-3, is AAGVIQSPRHLIKEKRETATLKCYPIPRHDTVYWYQQGPGQDPQFLISFYEKMQSDKGSIPDRFSAQQFSDYHSELNMSSLELGDSALYFCASSLGYRGRNTDTQYFGPGTRLTVL.

The chain is built from TRBV7-9 and TRBJ2-7, with D perhaps matching TRBD1 (6 bases). The CDR3 runs 15 residues. Germline CDR1 SEHNR, CDR2 FQNEAQ (reference sequence). V lost 5 bases, J lost 4 bases, and 18 bases lay in between. CDR3 protein: CASSPQGMASYEQYF. The CDR3 DNA sequence: TGTGCCAGCAGCCCCCAGGGGATGGCCTCATACGAGCAGTACTTC.

For the CDR3, the DNA is TGTGCCTGGAGTAAAGGAGGGAGGGATGCAGATACGCAGTATTTT. It translates to CAWSKGGRDADTQYF. The V call is TRBV30, the J call TRBJ2-3, with 7 bases that match TRBD2. Germline V lookup: CDR1 GTSNPN, CDR2 SVGIG (reference sequence). V shed 2 bases, J shed 4 bases, and the junction held 9 bases outside the gene matches. The CDR3 is 15 amino acids.

The chain is built from TRBV2 and TRBJ1-5; 7 nucleotides align to TRBD1. J gave up 4 bases and V 6 bases, and 9 bases lay outside the gene matches. CDR1 and CDR2 from the germline V gene are SNHLY and FYNNEI. The CDR3 is 15 residues long. The CDR3 DNA reads as TGTGCCAGCAGGACCTCTTCAGGGGGAAATCAGCCCCAGCATTTT. This gives the protein CASRTSSGGNQPQHF.

This sequence joins TRBV19 and TRBJ2-7; 7 bases map to TRBD1. Losses at the gene ends were 4 bases for V and 6 bases for J; bases not matched to a gene: 6. In germline, CDR1 is LNHDA, CDR2 SQIVND (reference sequence). The CDR3 loop spans 13 amino acids. The DNA for the CDR3 is TGTGCCAGTAGTACGGGACAGCCTGTCGAGCAGTACTTC. It translates to CASSTGQPVEQYF.

The genes are TRBV5-1 and TRBJ2-4, with D perhaps matching TRBD2 (6 bases). V lost 0 bases, J lost 0 bases, and 10 bases lay in between. The CDR3 has 16 residues. Germline V gene sequence: CDR1 SGHRS, CDR2 YFSETQ. The CDR3 is CASSLDVGGAKNIQYF. The CDR3 DNA reads TGCGCCAGCAGCTTGGATGTGGGGGGAGCCAAAAACATTCAGTACTTC. Variable domain in full (rest from reference TRBV5-1 and TRBJ2-4): KAGVTQTPRYLIKTRGQQVTLSCSPISGHRSVSWYQQTPGQGLQFLFEYFSETQRNKGNFPGRFSGRQFSNSRSEMNVSTLELGDSALYLCASSLDVGGAKNIQYFGAGTRLSVL.

The V gene is TRBV11-2, the J gene TRBJ2-1; D gene ambiguous. V lost 3 bases, J lost 0 bases, and 12 bases lay in between. Looked up from germline, CDR1 is SGHAT and CDR2 is FQNNGV. This CDR3 is built from 16 residues. This CDR3 is CASSFGGPSSYNEQFF. In nucleotides, the CDR3 is TGTGCCAGCAGCTTTGGCGGCCCCAGCTCCTACAATGAGCAGTTCTTC. Variable domain in full (rest from reference TRBV11-2 and TRBJ2-1): EAGVAQSPRYKIIEKRQSVAFWCNPISGHATLYWYQQILGQGPKLLIQFQNNGVVDDSQLPKDRFSAERLKGVDSTLKIQPAKLEDSAVYLCASSFGGPSSYNEQFFGPGTRLTVL.

The genes are TRBV5-5 and TRBJ1-5; TRBD1 is a possible D gene (6 bases). The CDR3 loop spans 15 amino acids. CDR1 and CDR2 (germline): SGHKS, YYEKEE (reference sequence). V lost 1 base to trimming and J lost 3 bases, with 11 bases between them. CDR3 amino acids: CASSLWSGVNQPQHF. The CDR3 nucleotides read TGTGCCAGCAGCTTGTGGTCAGGGGTCAATCAGCCCCAGCATTTT.

The CDR3 DNA sequence: TGCGCCAGCAGCTTGATGTCAGATCGGAACACTGAAGCTTTCTTT. This sequence encodes CASSLMSDRNTEAFF. The chain links TRBV5-1 to TRBJ1-1, with no clear D. V lost 1 base and J 1 base, leaving 11 bases between the germline ends. CDR3 length equals 15 residues. The V gene's germline CDR1 is SGHRS and CDR2 YFSETQ.

The V call is TRBV6-1, the J call TRBJ2-1; 9 nucleotides agree with TRBD1. CDR1 is MNHNS, CDR2 SASEGT, per germline. Trimming removed 8 bases from V and 2 bases from J; junction bases left unmatched: 4. CDR3 size: 14 residues. This chain's CDR3 is CASARQGAYNEQFF. In DNA, the CDR3 is TGTGCCAGCGCGAGACAGGGGGCCTACAATGAGCAGTTCTTC.

This chain connects TRBV7-8 to TRBJ2-2; 7 bases match TRBD1. J gave up 0 bases and V 9 bases, and 10 bases lay outside the gene matches. CDR3 length equals 16 residues. Germline lookup yields CDR1 SGHVS and CDR2 FQNEAQ. The CDR3 is CASHLGGRPNTGELFF. CDR3 nucleotides: TGTGCCAGTCACCTAGGGGGCCGTCCGAACACCGGGGAGCTGTTTTTT.

V gene TRBV28 combines with J gene TRBJ1-2, with 8 nucleotides matching TRBD1. Germline assignment: CDR1 MDHEN and CDR2 SYDVKM. This CDR3 has 17 residues. The trim removed 7 bases at V and 0 bases at J, leaving 13 bases unmatched. The CDR3 sequence: CASITGTGVLTNYGYTF. DNA of the CDR3: TGTGCCAGCATTACCGGGACAGGAGTGCTCACTAACTATGGCTACACCTTC.

The CDR3, as DNA: TGCGCCAGCAGCCAGGGGGGACTCGCGAACACCGGGGAGCTGTTTTTT. Translating it yields CASSQGGLANTGELFF. The chain links TRBV4-1 to TRBJ2-2, with a possible D match to TRBD2 (6 bases). Germline V CDR1 and CDR2: MGHRA, YSYEKL. Trimming cost V 3 bases and J 0 bases, with 11 bases left between them. The CDR3 runs 16 residues.

The chain uses TRBV7-9 and TRBJ1-2; D ambiguous. Looked up from germline, CDR1 is SEHNR and CDR2 is FQNEAQ (reference sequence). The CDR3 covers 12 residues. The V and J ends lost 1 base and 7 bases respectively, with 7 bases between them. The CDR3 reads CASSLEVAGYTF. The CDR3 DNA sequence: TGTGCCAGCAGCTTAGAAGTAGCTGGCTACACCTTC.

The chain joins TRBV6-5 to TRBJ1-3, with TRBD1 matching over 10 bases. CDR1 and CDR2 from the germline V gene are MNHEY and SVGAGI. This CDR3 is built from 15 residues. Unmatched junction bases numbered 3, after V lost 7 bases and J lost 0 bases. The CDR3 sequence: CASTGQGSSGNTIYF. In DNA form, the CDR3 reads TGTGCCAGCACGGGACAGGGGAGCTCTGGAAACACCATATATTTT.

The chain uses TRBV7-2 and TRBJ2-3, with a possible D match to TRBD2 (5 bases). The CDR3 spans 13 residues. Trimming stripped 7 bases from V and 3 bases from J, with 11 bases between. CDR1 is SGHTA, CDR2 FQGNSA, per germline. CDR3 DNA: TGTGCCAGCACCGTCGGCGGGACAGATACGCAGTATTTT. As protein: CASTVGGTDTQYF. Filled out from reference TRBV7-2 and TRBJ2-3, the complete variable domain reads GAGVSQSPSNKVTEKGKDVELRCDPISGHTALYWYRQSLGQGLEFLIYFQGNSAPDKSGLPSDRFSAERTGGSVSTLTIQRTQQEDSAVYLCASTVGGTDTQYFGPGTRLTVL.

This chain connects TRBV27 to TRBJ1-5; D not resolved. Germline values: CDR1 MNHEY, CDR2 SMNVEV (reference sequence). Trimming shortened V by 3 bases and J by 6 bases, and 21 bases separated the two germline ends. The CDR3 is made up of 17 amino acids. The DNA of the CDR3 is TGTGCCAGCAGTTTCCACCGGGAAGGAAGAGGAAGTCAGCCCCAGCATTTT. Its protein is CASSFHREGRGSQPQHF.

This rearrangement joins TRBV7-2 to TRBJ2-7, with 10 bases aligning to TRBD2. This CDR3 comprises 14 residues. Per the germline V gene, CDR1 is SGHTA and CDR2 is FQGNSA. V was clipped by 5 bases and J by 3 bases; unmatched bases: 4. The CDR3, as DNA: TGTGCCAGCAGCCGCCTAGCGGGAGTCTACGAGCAGTACTTC. This encodes CASSRLAGVYEQYF.

This clone is a singleton in its sample. J is TRBJ2-3 and V is TRBV5-1; a possible D gene is TRBD2 (5 bases). Trimming removed 0 bases from V and 5 bases from J, with 19 bases in between. CDR3 length equals 17 residues. The germline gives CDR1 SGHRS, CDR2 YFSETQ. CDR3 region: CASSLDSLWSRGDTQYF. Written as DNA, the CDR3 is TGCGCCAGCAGCTTGGACTCATTGTGGAGTCGGGGAGATACGCAGTATTTT.

There are a few counts of this clone. This rearrangement joins TRBV7-6 to TRBJ2-5; D is possibly TRBD1 (6 bases). Trimming cost V 4 bases and J 5 bases, with 14 bases left between them. Looked up from germline, CDR1 is SGHVS and CDR2 is FNYEAQ. This CDR3 comprises 14 residues. The CDR3 sequence is CASSSPGHAETQYF. The DNA for the CDR3 is TGTGCCAGCAGCTCTCCGGGACATGCCGAGACCCAGTACTTC.

This rearrangement joins TRBV27 to TRBJ2-6, with D perhaps TRBD2 (5 bases). Germline CDR1 reads MNHEY; CDR2 reads SMNVEV (reference sequence). Deletions cut 2 bases from V and 1 base from J, with 6 bases between. This CDR3 has 15 amino acids. CDR3 amino acids: CASSLKRSGANVLTF. In nucleotides, the CDR3 is TGTGCCAGCAGTTTAAAGCGGTCTGGGGCCAACGTCCTGACTTTC.

The chain is built from TRBV5-1 and TRBJ2-7; no definite D call. Germline CDR1 SGHRS, CDR2 YFSETQ. This CDR3 spans 12 amino acids. Trimming stripped 4 bases from V and 4 bases from J, with 9 bases between. CDR3 protein: CASSDTEYEQYF. CDR3 nucleotides: TGCGCCAGCAGCGATACAGAATACGAGCAGTACTTC. The full variable domain, with the rest looked up from reference TRBV5-1 and TRBJ2-7, is KAGVTQTPRYLIKTRGQQVTLSCSPISGHRSVSWYQQTPGQGLQFLFEYFSETQRNKGNFPGRFSGRQFSNSRSEMNVSTLELGDSALYLCASSDTEYEQYFGPGTRLTVT.

This sequence joins TRBV18 and TRBJ2-7, with 7 bases fitting TRBD1. The junction had 7 bases not matched to a gene; V was cut back by 2 bases and J by 6 bases. Germline V gives CDR1 KGHSH, CDR2 LQKENI. This CDR3 has 14 amino acids. The CDR3 protein is CASSPGVDRAEQYF. In DNA, the CDR3 is TGTGCCAGCTCACCAGGCGTAGACAGGGCCGAGCAGTACTTC.

The V gene is TRBV5-6, the J gene TRBJ1-4, with D unclear. V was trimmed by 0 bases and J by 7 bases, leaving 4 bases between them. The CDR3 contains 12 residues. The germline gives CDR1 SGHDT, CDR2 YYEEEE. The CDR3 nucleotides are TGTGCCAGCAGCTTGGCCAGTGAAAAACTGTTTTTT. This translates into CASSLASEKLFF.